Listed below are T cell receptor beta chains from one sample, sequenced in a study of T cells in Graves' hyperthyroidism and ophthalmopathy. MiXCR, run by TCRdb on the multiplex PCR reads, gives a single entry per CDR3 protein. In the table there are about 600,000 distinct CDR3 sequences, 15% to 20% of which are singletons. The sequencing sample was made of blood. The origin of the receptors is a woman aged 35 to 49 with Graves' ophthalmopathy. Both conserved end residues are part of each CDR3. A D gene is named only where the DNA matches it firmly.

J,D,V,CDR3
TRBJ2-5,.,TRBV20-1,CSARANNQETQYF
TRBJ2-7,TRBD2,TRBV28,CASRGLAGDSYEQYF
TRBJ1-2,TRBD1,TRBV7-9,CASSLPTAGDRGHYGYTF
TRBJ2-7,.,TRBV6-2/TRBV6-3,CASSSSRLSAGPPYEQYF
TRBJ2-3,TRBD2,TRBV6-2/TRBV6-3,CASSYSGGADTQYF
TRBJ2-1,TRBD2,TRBV11-2,CASSLEAGEINEQFF
TRBJ1-3,.,TRBV2,CASSEAQASSGNTIYF
TRBJ1-1,TRBD1,TRBV3-1,CASSQGGAGGTEAFF
TRBJ2-3,.,TRBV11-2,CASSQGQAENTDTQYF
TRBJ2-3,.,TRBV19,CASSIAGRIDTQYF
TRBJ2-3,.,TRBV12-3/TRBV12-4,CASSESRPSTDTQYF
TRBJ2-7,.,TRBV20-1,CSAHEVLYEQYF
TRBJ2-2,.,TRBV7-8,CASSPRGGSFLTNTGELFF
TRBJ2-2,.,TRBV19,CASKPGAQTGELFF
TRBJ2-7,.,TRBV20-1,CSARDRTAEQYF
TRBJ2-6,.,TRBV2,CANNPSGANVLTF
TRBJ1-2,.,TRBV3-1,CASSQDGLSYTF
TRBJ2-5,.,TRBV20-1,CSGGEETQYF
TRBJ1-5,.,TRBV4-1,CASSQHRSSSNQPQHF
TRBJ2-3,.,TRBV7-3,CASSLSGGDTQYF
TRBJ1-5,.,TRBV6-1,CASSRRDLGNQPQHF
TRBJ2-1,TRBD2,TRBV7-9,CASSLAEIGLAGGYNEQFF
TRBJ1-5,TRBD1,TRBV19,CASSTDRGQGGNQPQHF
TRBJ2-1,.,TRBV10-3,CAISESRYSDDEQFF
TRBJ1-2,.,TRBV11-2,CASSERDSGDYGYTF
TRBJ2-1,.,TRBV3-1,CASSRHPRQGAYNEQFF
TRBJ2-1,TRBD2,TRBV2,CASSLTIQFVLAGKNNEQFF
TRBJ2-1,TRBD1,TRBV2,CAIPGQGNNEQFF
TRBJ1-1,.,TRBV6-1,CASRMAGNTEAFF
TRBJ2-7,.,TRBV4-1,CASSQEVRGYEQYF
TRBJ2-5,.,TRBV12-3/TRBV12-4,CASSLKGIQETQYF
TRBJ2-2,TRBD1,TRBV3-1,CASRTEGTANTGELFF
TRBJ2-5,.,TRBV11-2,CASSPGPGKTQYF
TRBJ2-3,TRBD2,TRBV5-1,CASSLSGGDADTQYF
TRBJ2-1,.,TRBV7-2,CASSLNSLRSNEQFF
TRBJ2-5,TRBD1,TRBV14,CASSHRQGGWETQYF
TRBJ2-1,.,TRBV9,CASSVSGPPYNEQFF
TRBJ2-5,.,TRBV6-1,CASTSDPRGETQYF
TRBJ2-2,.,TRBV7-9,CASSLEGLTGELFF
TRBJ1-2,TRBD1,TRBV7-2,CASSLRGQIYGYTF
TRBJ2-7,TRBD2,TRBV4-1,CASSPGGRAPTQYF
TRBJ1-1,TRBD1,TRBV20-1,CSARDPQTGVAFF
TRBJ2-3,TRBD2,TRBV9,CASSRGVSDTQYF
TRBJ1-6,.,TRBV30,CAWNEGSYNSPLHF
TRBJ2-1,.,TRBV7-9,CASSLPGTCEQFF
TRBJ1-2,.,TRBV12-3/TRBV12-4,CASSSSDVYGYTF
TRBJ1-4,.,TRBV29-1,CSVVWQQDSTNEKLFF
TRBJ2-7,TRBD2,TRBV13,CASSPSGRGGRYEQYF
TRBJ2-1,TRBD2,TRBV19,CASSILAGDYNEQFF
TRBJ1-5,.,TRBV10-3,CAISDPVGPQHF
TRBJ2-5,TRBD1,TRBV6-1,CASSQDRVWETQYF
TRBJ2-7,TRBD2,TRBV20-1,CSARGGRLAGATYEQYF
TRBJ2-1,TRBD2,TRBV28,CASSTGGRAYNEQFF
TRBJ2-7,TRBD2,TRBV14,CASSQRSGLAGAEQYF
TRBJ2-1,TRBD2,TRBV20-1,CSARRGLALYNEQFF
TRBJ1-3,.,TRBV7-2,CAIPFGNTIYF
TRBJ1-2,.,TRBV30,CAWDSPVGDYGYTF
TRBJ2-3,.,TRBV18,CASSLNGPPGGTQYF
TRBJ1-2,TRBD1,TRBV18,CASSPDRVGSNYGYTF
TRBJ2-7,TRBD1,TRBV28,CASSLEGPGQGPPYEQYF